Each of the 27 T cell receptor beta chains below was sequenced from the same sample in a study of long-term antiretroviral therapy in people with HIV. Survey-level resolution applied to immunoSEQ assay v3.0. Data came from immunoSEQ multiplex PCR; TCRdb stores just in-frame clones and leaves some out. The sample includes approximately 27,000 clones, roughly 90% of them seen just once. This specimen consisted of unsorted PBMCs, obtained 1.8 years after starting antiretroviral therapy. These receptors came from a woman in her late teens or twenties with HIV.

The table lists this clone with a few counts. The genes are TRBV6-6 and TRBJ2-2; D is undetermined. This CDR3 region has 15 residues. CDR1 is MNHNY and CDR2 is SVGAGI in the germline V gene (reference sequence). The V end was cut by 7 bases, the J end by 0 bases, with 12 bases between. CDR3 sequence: CASTQDGPNTGELFF. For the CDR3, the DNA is TGTGCCAGCACCCAGGACGGTCCGAACACCGGGGAGCTGTTTTTT.

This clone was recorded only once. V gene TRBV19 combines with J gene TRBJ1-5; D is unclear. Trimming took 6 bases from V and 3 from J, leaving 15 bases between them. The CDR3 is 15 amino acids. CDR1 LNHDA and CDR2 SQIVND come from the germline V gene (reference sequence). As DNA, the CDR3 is TGTGCCAGTAGGAGTTTCGTGGGTTCCAATCAGCCCCAGCATTTT. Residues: CASRSFVGSNQPQHF.

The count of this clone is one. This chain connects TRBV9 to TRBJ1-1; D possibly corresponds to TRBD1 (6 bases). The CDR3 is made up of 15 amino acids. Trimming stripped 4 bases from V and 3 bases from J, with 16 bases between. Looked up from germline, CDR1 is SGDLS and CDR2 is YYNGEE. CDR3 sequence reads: CASSTRPGHYTEAFF. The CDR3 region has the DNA TGTGCCAGCAGCACCCGACCGGGACACTACACTGAAGCTTTCTTT.

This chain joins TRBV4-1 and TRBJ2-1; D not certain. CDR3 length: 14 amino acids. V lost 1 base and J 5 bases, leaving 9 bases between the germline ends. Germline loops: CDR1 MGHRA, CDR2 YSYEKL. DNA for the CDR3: TGCGCCAGCAGCCAAGTAATAGAGAACAATGAGCAGTTCTTC. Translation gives CASSQVIENNEQFF.

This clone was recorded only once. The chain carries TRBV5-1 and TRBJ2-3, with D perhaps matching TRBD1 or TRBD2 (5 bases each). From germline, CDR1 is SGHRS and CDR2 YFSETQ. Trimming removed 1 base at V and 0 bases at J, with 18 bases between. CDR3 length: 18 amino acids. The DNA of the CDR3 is TGCGCCAGCAGCTTGACGGGGCGGATAGCTTCTAGCACAGATACGCAGTATTTT. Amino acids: CASSLTGRIASSTDTQYF.

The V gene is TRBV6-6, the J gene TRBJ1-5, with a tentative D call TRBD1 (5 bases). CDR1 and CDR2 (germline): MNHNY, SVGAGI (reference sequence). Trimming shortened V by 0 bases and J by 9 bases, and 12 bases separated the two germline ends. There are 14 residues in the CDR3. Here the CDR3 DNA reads TGTGCCAGCAGTTACTCGCGTGGCAGGGCGCCCCAGCATTTT. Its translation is CASSYSRGRAPQHF.

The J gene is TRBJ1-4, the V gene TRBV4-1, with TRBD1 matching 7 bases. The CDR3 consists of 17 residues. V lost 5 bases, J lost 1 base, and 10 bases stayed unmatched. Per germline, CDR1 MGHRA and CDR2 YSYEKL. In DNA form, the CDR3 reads TGCGCCAGCAGCTCAGGGGGTAGGGTGGTAACTAATGAAAAACTGTTTTTT. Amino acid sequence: CASSSGGRVVTNEKLFF.

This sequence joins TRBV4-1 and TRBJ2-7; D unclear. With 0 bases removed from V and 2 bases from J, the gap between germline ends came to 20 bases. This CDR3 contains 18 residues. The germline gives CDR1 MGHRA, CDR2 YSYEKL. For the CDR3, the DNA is TGCGCCAGCAGCCAAGATCCCAGGAGCCCGTCCAAGCCCTACGAGCAGTACTTC. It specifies CASSQDPRSPSKPYEQYF.

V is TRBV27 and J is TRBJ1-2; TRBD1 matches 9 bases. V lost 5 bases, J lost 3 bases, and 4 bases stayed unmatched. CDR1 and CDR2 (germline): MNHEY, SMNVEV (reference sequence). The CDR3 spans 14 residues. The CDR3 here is CASSPWDRDYGYTF. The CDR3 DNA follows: TGTGCCAGCAGTCCCTGGGACAGGGACTATGGCTACACCTTC.

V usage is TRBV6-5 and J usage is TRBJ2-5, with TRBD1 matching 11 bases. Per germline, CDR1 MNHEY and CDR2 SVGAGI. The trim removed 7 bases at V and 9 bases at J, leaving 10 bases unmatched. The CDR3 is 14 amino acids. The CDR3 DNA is TGTGCCAGCAAACCGGGACAGGGGGGGTGGCCCCAGTACTTC. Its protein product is CASKPGQGGWPQYF.

DNA for the CDR3: TGTGCCAGCAGCCTAGAAAACCAGCTTTTCCCCGATGGGGAGCAGTTCTTC. This sequence encodes CASSLENQLFPDGEQFF. V and J are TRBV4-2 and TRBJ2-1; D gene uncertain. CDR1 is LGHNA, CDR2 YNFKEQ, per germline. The CDR3 runs 17 residues. V was cut by 4 bases and J by 10 bases, with 26 bases left in between.

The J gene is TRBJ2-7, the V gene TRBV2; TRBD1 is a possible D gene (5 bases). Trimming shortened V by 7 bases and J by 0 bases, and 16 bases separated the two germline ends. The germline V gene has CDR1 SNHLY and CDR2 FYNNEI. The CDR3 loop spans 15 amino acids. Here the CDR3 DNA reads TGTGCCAGCACCCCCCGGACAAGTCTCTCCTACGAGCAGTACTTC. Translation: CASTPRTSLSYEQYF.

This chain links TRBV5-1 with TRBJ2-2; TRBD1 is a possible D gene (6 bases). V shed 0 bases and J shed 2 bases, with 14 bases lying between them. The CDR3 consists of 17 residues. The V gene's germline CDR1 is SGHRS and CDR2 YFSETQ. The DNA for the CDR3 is TGCGCCAGCAGCTTGGAGCAGGGGAGTTATAACACCGGGGAGCTGTTTTTT. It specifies CASSLEQGSYNTGELFF.

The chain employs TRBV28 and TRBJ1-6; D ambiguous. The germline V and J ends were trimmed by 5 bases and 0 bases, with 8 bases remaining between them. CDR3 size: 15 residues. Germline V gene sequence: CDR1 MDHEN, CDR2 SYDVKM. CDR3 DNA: TGTGCCAGCAGTCTCCCTATCTCCTATAATTCACCCCTCCACTTT. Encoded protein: CASSLPISYNSPLHF.

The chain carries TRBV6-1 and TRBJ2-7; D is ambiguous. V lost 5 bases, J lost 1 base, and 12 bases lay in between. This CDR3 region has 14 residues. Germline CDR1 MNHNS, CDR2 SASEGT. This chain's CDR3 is CASSIEPLSYEQYF. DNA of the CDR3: TGTGCCAGCAGTATAGAGCCCTTATCCTACGAGCAGTACTTC.

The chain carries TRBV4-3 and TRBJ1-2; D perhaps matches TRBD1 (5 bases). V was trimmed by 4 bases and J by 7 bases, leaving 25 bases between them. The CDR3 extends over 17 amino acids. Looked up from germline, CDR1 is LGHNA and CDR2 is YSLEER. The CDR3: CASSLRTLGVDYGGYTF. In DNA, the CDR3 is TGCGCCAGCAGCCTCCGGACGCTGGGGGTCGACTATGGTGGCTACACCTTC.

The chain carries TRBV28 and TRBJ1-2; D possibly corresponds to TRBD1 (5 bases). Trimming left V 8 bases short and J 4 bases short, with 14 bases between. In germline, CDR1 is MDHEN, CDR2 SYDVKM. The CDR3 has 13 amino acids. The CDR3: CASGGKATYGYTF. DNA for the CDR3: TGTGCCAGCGGGGGGAAGGCAACCTATGGCTACACCTTC.

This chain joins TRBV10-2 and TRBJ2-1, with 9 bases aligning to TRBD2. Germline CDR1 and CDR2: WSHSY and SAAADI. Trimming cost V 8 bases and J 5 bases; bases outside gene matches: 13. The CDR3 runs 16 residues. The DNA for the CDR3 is TGCGCCAGCGGTTCAACGACTAGCGGCCACCACAATGAGCAGTTCTTC. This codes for CASGSTTSGHHNEQFF.

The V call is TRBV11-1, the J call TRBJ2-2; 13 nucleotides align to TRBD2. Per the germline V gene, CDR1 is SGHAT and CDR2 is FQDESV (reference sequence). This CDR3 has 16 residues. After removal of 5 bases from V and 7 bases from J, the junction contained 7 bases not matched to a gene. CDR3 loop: CASSPWTSGSGGELFF. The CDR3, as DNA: TGTGCCAGCAGCCCCTGGACTAGCGGGAGCGGCGGGGAGCTGTTTTTT. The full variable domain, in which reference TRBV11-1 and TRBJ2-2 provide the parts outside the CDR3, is EAEVAQSPRYKITEKSQAVAFWCDPISGHATLYWYRQILGQGPELLVQFQDESVVDDSQLPKDRFSAERLKGVDSTLKIQPAELGDSAMYLCASSPWTSGSGGELFFGEGSRLTVL.

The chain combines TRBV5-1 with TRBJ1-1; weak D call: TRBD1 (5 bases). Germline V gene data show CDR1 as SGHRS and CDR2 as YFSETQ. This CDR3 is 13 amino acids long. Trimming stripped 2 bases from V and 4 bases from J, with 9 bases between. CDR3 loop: CASSFVRGTEAFF. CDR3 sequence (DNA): TGCGCCAGCAGCTTTGTTAGGGGCACTGAAGCTTTCTTT. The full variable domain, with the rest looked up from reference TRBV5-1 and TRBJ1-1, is KAGVTQTPRYLIKTRGQQVTLSCSPISGHRSVSWYQQTPGQGLQFLFEYFSETQRNKGNFPGRFSGRQFSNSRSEMNVSTLELGDSALYLCASSFVRGTEAFFGQGTRLTVV.

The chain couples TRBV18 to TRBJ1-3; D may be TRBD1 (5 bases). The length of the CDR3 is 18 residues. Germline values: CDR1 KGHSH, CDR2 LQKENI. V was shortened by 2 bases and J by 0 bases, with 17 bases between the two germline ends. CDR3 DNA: TGTGCCAGCTCACCATTACCGGGACCGACCTCCTCTGGAAACACCATATATTTT. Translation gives CASSPLPGPTSSGNTIYF.

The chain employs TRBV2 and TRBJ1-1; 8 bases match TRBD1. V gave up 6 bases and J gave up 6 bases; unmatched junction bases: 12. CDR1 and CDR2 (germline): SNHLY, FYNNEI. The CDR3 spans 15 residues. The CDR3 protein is CASSHRTGLGAEAFF. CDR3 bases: TGTGCCAGCAGCCACAGGACAGGGCTGGGAGCTGAAGCTTTCTTT.

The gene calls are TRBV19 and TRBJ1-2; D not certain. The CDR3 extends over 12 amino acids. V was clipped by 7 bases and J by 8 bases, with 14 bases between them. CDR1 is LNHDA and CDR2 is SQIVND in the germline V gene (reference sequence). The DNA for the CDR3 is TGTGCCAGTACCAATTCGCAGGCAGGCTACACCTTC. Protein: CASTNSQAGYTF. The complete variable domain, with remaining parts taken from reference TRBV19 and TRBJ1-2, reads DGGITQSPKYLFRKEGQNVTLSCEQNLNHDAMYWYRQDPGQGLRLIYYSQIVNDFQKGDIAEGYSVSREKKESFPLTVTSAQKNPTAFYLCASTNSQAGYTFGSGTRLTVV.

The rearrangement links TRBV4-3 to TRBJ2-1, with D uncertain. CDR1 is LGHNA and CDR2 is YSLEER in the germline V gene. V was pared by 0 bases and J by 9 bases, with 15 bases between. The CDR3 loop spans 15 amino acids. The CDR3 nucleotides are TGCGCCAGCAGCCAAGATATAGGCTCTGGAAGTGAGCAGTTCTTC. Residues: CASSQDIGSGSEQFF.

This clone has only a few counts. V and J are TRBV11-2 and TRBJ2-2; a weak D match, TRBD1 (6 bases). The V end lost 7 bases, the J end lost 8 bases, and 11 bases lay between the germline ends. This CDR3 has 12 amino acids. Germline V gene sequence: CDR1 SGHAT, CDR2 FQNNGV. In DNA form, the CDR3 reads TGTGCCAGCACCCTGGGGGCAGGGGAGCTGTTTTTT. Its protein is CASTLGAGELFF.

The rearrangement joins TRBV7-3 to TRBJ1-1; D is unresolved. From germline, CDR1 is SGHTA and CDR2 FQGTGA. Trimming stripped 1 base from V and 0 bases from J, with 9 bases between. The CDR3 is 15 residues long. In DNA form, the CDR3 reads TGTGCCAGCAGCTTAATGGGAGGGATGAACACTGAAGCTTTCTTT. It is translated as CASSLMGGMNTEAFF.

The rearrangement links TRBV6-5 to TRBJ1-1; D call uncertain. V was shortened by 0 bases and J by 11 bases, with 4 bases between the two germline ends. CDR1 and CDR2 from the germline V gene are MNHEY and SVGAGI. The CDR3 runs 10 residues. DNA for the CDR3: TGTGCCAGCAGTTACTCGCCGGCTTTCTTT. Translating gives CASSYSPAFF.